The rows below give T cell receptor beta chains drawn from one sample of a study of T cells after yellow fever vaccination. Each CDR3 protein is one row after TCRdb ran MiXCR on the 5' RACE reads. The table lists under 250,000 distinct CDR3 sequences, about 7% of them singletons, with about 0.85% in the top ten. Sequenced material: CD4+ T cells sorted from PBMCs, taken 15 days after the yellow fever booster vaccination. The receptors here all came from a man younger than 45 who received the YFV17D yellow fever vaccine. Each CDR3 is given with its conserved first and last residue. D genes are given only for firm matches. Some rows mark clone size as missing; the rest say once, few, many or name a class of expanded clone.

.	TRBJ2-4	few	16	TRBV11-2	CASSLSGETAKNIQYF	TGTGCCAGCAGCTTATCCGGGGAGACTGCCAAAAACATTCAGTACTTC
TRBD1	TRBJ1-1	many	14	TRBV28	CASSLATGRREAFF	TGTGCCAGCAGTTTAGCGACAGGGCGGAGGGAAGCTTTCTTT
.	TRBJ1-1	.	14	TRBV28	CASSPSGGSTEAFF	TGTGCCAGCAGTCCCTCCGGGGGTAGCACTGAAGCTTTCTTT
.	TRBJ2-2	many	14	TRBV6-2/TRBV6-3	CASRTSGNTGELFF	TGTGCCAGCAGAACCAGCGGAAACACCGGGGAGCTGTTTTTT
TRBD1	TRBJ2-3	few	15	TRBV4-3	CASSQVQGATDTQYF	TGCGCCAGCAGCCAAGTTCAGGGGGCGACAGATACGCAGTATTTT
TRBD2	TRBJ2-3	many	16	TRBV7-9	CASSYRLAGESDTQYF	TGTGCCAGCAGCTACAGACTAGCGGGAGAGTCAGATACGCAGTATTTT
.	TRBJ2-7	.	13	TRBV28	CASRGGLAYEQYF	TGTGCCAGCAGGGGGGGCTTGGCCTACGAGCAGTACTTC
TRBD1	TRBJ2-2	many	16	TRBV23-1	CASSQLDRVLVGELFF	TGCGCCAGCAGTCAACTCGACAGGGTTTTAGTCGGGGAGCTGTTTTTT
.	TRBJ2-3	few	13	TRBV7-2	CASSPGGPAHQYF	TGTGCCAGCAGCCCAGGTGGGCCCGCCCACCAGTATTTT
TRBD2	TRBJ2-1	many	16	TRBV20-1	CSARSGGAGQYNEQFF	TGCAGTGCTAGGAGCGGGGGGGCCGGACAGTACAATGAGCAGTTCTTC
TRBD2	TRBJ2-2	few	20	TRBV9	CASSVSGTTGSGSFTGELFF	TGTGCCAGCAGCGTATCCGGGACAACCGGTAGCGGGAGTTTCACCGGGGAGCTGTTTTTT
.	TRBJ2-5	few	14	TRBV4-2	CASSQESGPANQYF	TGTGCCAGCAGCCAAGAATCAGGCCCTGCTAACCAGTACTTC
.	TRBJ2-7	.	15	TRBV5-1	CASSFKGGGAYEQYF	TGCGCCAGCAGCTTCAAAGGGGGGGGTGCCTACGAGCAGTACTTC
TRBD1	TRBJ1-2	many	14	TRBV4-1	CASNDREGEYGYTF	TGCGCCAGTAACGACAGGGAGGGTGAATATGGCTACACCTTC
TRBD1	TRBJ2-7	few	17	TRBV5-1	CASSRGDNTGGSYEQYF	TGCGCCAGCAGCCGGGGGGACAACACAGGGGGCAGCTACGAGCAGTACTTC
.	TRBJ2-1	few	21	TRBV20-1	CSARAYPGQGPGLAIYNEQFF	TGCAGTGCTAGAGCATACCCCGGACAGGGCCCCGGACTAGCGATTTACAATGAGCAGTTCTTC
.	TRBJ2-3	.	14	TRBV7-2	CASSLRPLTDTQYF	TGTGCCAGCAGCTTGAGGCCCCTCACAGATACGCAGTATTTT
.	TRBJ2-3	.	18	TRBV24-1	CATSDLGPKGVEADTQYF	TGTGCCACCAGTGATTTGGGCCCCAAGGGCGTAGAAGCAGATACGCAGTATTTT
TRBD1	TRBJ2-4	few	11	TRBV20-1	CRPGQGDIQYF	TGCAGACCCGGACAGGGGGACATTCAGTACTTC
.	TRBJ1-3	.	15	TRBV7-8	CASSFRGGSGNTIYF	TGTGCCAGCAGCTTCAGGGGTGGATCTGGAAACACCATATATTTT
.	TRBJ2-2	many	13	TRBV7-2	CASSLVPAGELFF	TGTGCCAGCAGCTTAGTTCCGGCCGGGGAGCTGTTTTTT
.	TRBJ2-5	.	14	TRBV5-1	CASSYGQRDETQYF	TGCGCCAGCAGCTATGGACAGCGGGACGAGACCCAGTACTTC